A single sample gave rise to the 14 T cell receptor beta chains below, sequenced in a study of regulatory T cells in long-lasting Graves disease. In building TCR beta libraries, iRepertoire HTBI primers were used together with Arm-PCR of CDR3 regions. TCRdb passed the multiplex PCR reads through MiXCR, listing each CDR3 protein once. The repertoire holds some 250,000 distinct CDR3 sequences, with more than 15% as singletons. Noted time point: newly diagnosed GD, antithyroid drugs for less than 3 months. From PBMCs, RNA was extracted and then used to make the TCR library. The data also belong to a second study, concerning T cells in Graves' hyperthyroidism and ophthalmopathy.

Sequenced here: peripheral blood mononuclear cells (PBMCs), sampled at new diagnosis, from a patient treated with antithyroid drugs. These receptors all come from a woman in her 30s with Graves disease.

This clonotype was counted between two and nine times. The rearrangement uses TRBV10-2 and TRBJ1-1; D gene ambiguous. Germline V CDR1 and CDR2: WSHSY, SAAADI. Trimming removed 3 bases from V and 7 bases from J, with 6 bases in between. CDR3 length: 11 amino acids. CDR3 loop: CASSDVGEAFF. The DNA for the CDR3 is TGCGCCAGCAGTGATGTAGGTGAAGCTTTCTTT.

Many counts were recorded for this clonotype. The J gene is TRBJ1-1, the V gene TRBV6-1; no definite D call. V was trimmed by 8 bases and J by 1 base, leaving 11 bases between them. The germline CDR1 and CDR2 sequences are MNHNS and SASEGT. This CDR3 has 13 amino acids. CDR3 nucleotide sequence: TGTGCCAGCGACTACGAGGGGAACACTGAAGCTTTCTTT. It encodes CASDYEGNTEAFF.

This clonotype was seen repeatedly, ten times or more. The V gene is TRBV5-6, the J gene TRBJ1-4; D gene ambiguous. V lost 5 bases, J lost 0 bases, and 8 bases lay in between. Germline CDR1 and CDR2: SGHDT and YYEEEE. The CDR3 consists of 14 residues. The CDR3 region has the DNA TGTGCCAGCAGTGCATCAGCAACTAATGAAAAACTGTTTTTT. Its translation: CASSASATNEKLFF. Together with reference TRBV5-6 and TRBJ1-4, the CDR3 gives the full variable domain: DAGVTQSPTHLIKTRGQQVTLRCSPKSGHDTVSWYQQALGQGPQFIFQYYEEEERQRGNFPDRFSGHQFPNYSSELNVNALLLGDSALYLCASSASATNEKLFFGSGTQLSVL.

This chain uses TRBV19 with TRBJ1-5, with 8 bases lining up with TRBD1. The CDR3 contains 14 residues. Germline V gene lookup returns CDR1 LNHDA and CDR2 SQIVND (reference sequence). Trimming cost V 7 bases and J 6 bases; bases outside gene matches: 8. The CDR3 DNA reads TGTGCCAGTACAGAGACAGGGGTCCGTCAGCCCCAGCATTTT. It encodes CASTETGVRQPQHF.

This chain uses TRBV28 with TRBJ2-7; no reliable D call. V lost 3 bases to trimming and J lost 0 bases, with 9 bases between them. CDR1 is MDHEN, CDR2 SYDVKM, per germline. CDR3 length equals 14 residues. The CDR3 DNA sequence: TGTGCCAGCAGTTTTGGGAAGCTCTCCTACGAGCAGTACTTC. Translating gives CASSFGKLSYEQYF.

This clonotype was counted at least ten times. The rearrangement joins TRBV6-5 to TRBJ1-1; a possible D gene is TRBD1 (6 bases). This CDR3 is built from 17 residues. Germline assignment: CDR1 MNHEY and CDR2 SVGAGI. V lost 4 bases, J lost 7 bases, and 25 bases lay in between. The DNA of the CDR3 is TGTGCCAGCAGTTTTGGGGGCTGGGCGGGGATGCAGGATGAAGCTTTCTTT. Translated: CASSFGGWAGMQDEAFF.

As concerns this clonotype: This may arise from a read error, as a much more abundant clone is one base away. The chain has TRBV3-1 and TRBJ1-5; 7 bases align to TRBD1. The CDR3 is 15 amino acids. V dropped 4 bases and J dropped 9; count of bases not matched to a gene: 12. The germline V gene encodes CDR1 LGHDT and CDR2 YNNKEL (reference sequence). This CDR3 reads CASSPLGDSIRPQHF. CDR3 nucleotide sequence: TGTGCCAGCAGCCCTCTGGGGGACAGCATACGGCCCCAGCATTTT.

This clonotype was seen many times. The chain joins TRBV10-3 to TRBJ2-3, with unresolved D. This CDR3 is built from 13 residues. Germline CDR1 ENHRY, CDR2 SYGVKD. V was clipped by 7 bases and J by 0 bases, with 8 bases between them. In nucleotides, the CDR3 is TGTGCCATCAAGACCTTAAGCACAGATACGCAGTATTTT. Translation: CAIKTLSTDTQYF.

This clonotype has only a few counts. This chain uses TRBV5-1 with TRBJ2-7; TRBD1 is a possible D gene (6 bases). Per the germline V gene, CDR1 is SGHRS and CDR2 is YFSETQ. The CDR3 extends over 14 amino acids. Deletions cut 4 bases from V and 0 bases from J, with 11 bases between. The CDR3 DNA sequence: TGCGCCAGCAGCCGGGACATCCTCTCCTACGAGCAGTACTTC. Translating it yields CASSRDILSYEQYF.

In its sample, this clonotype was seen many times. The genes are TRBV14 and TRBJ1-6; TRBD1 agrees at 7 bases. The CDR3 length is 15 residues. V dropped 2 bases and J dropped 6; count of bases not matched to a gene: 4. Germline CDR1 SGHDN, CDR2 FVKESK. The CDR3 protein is CASSQPGTVNSPLHF. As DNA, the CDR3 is TGTGCCAGCAGCCAACCGGGGACAGTTAATTCACCCCTCCACTTT.

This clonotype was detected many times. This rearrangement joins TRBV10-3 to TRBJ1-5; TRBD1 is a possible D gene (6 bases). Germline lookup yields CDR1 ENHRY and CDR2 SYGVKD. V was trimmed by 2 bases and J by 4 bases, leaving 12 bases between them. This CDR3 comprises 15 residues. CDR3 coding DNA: TGTGCCATCAGTGAGCGCGGGGGCAGTAATCAGCCCCAGCATTTT. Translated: CAISERGGSNQPQHF.

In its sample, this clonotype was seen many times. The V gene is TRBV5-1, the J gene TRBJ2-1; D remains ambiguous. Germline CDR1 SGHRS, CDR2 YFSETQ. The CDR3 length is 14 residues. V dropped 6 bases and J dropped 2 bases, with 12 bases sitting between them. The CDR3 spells CASNADRTYNEQFF. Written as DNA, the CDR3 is TGCGCCAGCAACGCGGACCGGACCTACAATGAGCAGTTCTTC.

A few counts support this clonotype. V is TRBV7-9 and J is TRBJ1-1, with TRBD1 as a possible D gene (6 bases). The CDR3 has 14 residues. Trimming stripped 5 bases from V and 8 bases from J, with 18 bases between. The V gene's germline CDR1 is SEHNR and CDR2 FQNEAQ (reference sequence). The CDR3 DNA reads TGTGCCAGCAGCCCAGGGTCGGGGGCGGCCGAAGCTTTCTTT. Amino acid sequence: CASSPGSGAAEAFF.

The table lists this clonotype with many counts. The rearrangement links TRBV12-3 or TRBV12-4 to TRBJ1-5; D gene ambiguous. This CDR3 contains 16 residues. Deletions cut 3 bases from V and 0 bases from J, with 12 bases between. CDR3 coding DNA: TGTGCCAGCAGTTTTTACGGGCCGTATAGCAATCAGCCCCAGCATTTT. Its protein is CASSFYGPYSNQPQHF.